These 10 T cell receptor beta chains originate from one sample sequenced in a study of T-cell memory formation after mild COVID-19. A single record per CDR3 protein comes from TCRdb applying MiXCR to the 5' RACE reads. The sample consists of a few hundred thousand distinct CDR3 sequences, roughly 22% of them appearing once. Sequencing was performed on PBMCs or a T cell subset sorted from them (not recorded which). These receptors came from an adult woman who had mild COVID-19 (a few samples of this study predate the infection). Cell type and time point are not known.

In this sample, this clonotype turned up a few times. The rearrangement links TRBV6-2 or TRBV6-3 to TRBJ2-6; D may be TRBD1 (6 bases). Trimming cost V 4 bases and J 2 bases, with 9 bases left between them. This CDR3 spans 15 amino acids. CDR1 and CDR2 (germline): MNHEY, SVGEGT. Here the CDR3 DNA reads TGTGCCAGCAGTTCACAGGGCCCTGGGGCCAACGTCCTGACTTTC. This sequence encodes CASSSQGPGANVLTF.

This clonotype was seen a few times. The chain is built from TRBV7-9 and TRBJ2-7; D is unclear. The CDR3 covers 12 residues. Germline CDR1 is SEHNR and CDR2 is FQNEAQ (reference sequence). Between the trimmed V and J ends, which lost 1 base and 5 bases, there was a span of 6 bases. The CDR3 here is CASSLGVNEQYF. The DNA for the CDR3 is TGTGCCAGCAGCTTAGGCGTTAACGAGCAGTACTTC.

V and J are TRBV24-1 and TRBJ2-1, with D perhaps matching TRBD2 (5 bases). Germline lookup yields CDR1 KGHDR and CDR2 SFDVKD. V shed 12 bases and J shed 0 bases, with 11 bases lying between them. The CDR3 loop spans 13 amino acids. The CDR3 is CAPGGSSYNEQFF. DNA of the CDR3: TGTGCCCCAGGCGGGTCCTCCTACAATGAGCAGTTCTTC.

The chain carries TRBV3-1 and TRBJ1-2; 8 bases align to TRBD1. Germline loops: CDR1 LGHDT, CDR2 YNNKEL (reference sequence). The CDR3 is made up of 14 amino acids. The trim removed 4 bases at V and 5 bases at J, leaving 6 bases unmatched. The CDR3 loop reads CASSRQGAEYGYTF. The CDR3 bases are TGTGCCAGCAGCCGCCAGGGGGCTGAATATGGCTACACCTTC.

In this sample, this clonotype turned up a few times. V gene TRBV6-5 combines with J gene TRBJ2-1; TRBD2 agrees at 9 bases. The CDR3 totals 16 residues. V lost 0 bases to trimming and J lost 7 bases; unmatched junction nucleotides: 7. Germline V CDR1 and CDR2: MNHEY, SVGAGI. The CDR3 region has the DNA TGTGCCAGCAGTTACTCGATGGCGGGAGGGACTAATGAGCAGTTCTTC. It encodes CASSYSMAGGTNEQFF.

In DNA form, the CDR3 reads TGTGCCAGCAGCTTGGAATGGTATAGCAATCAGCCCCAGCATTTT. Amino acid sequence: CASSLEWYSNQPQHF. V gene TRBV5-5 combines with J gene TRBJ1-5; D remains unclear. The V gene's germline CDR1 is SGHKS and CDR2 YYEKEE (reference sequence). Between the trimmed V and J ends, which lost 0 bases and 0 bases, there was a span of 7 bases. The CDR3 totals 15 residues.

With regard to this clonotype: Germline is not matched at one junction end, which may reflect a read error. This rearrangement joins TRBV2 to TRBJ1-6; 8 bases match TRBD1. CDR1 SNHLY and CDR2 FYNNEI come from the germline V gene. The CDR3 has 14 amino acids. In nucleotides, the CDR3 is TGTGCCAGCAGTGTGGACAGGGTGCGTTCACCCCTCCGCTTT. Its protein product is CASSVDRVRSPLRF.

As to this clonotype: A much bigger clone sits one base away, suggesting this may be a read error. This chain links TRBV5-1 with TRBJ2-5; D uncertain. V dropped 1 base and J dropped 0 bases, with 7 bases sitting between them. The CDR3 extends over 14 amino acids. Germline values: CDR1 SGHRS, CDR2 YFSETQ. CDR3 in amino acids: CASSLMGNQETQYF. In DNA form, the CDR3 reads TGCGCCAGCAGCTTGATGGGGAACCAAGAGACCCAGTACTTC.

This chain links TRBV20-1 with TRBJ1-2; D is ambiguous. Germline-derived CDR1 and CDR2 are DFQATT and SNEGSKA (reference sequence). V lost 1 base, J lost 5 bases, and 8 bases lay in between. The CDR3 totals 12 residues. This CDR3 is CSARGVYYGYTF. CDR3 nucleotide sequence: TGCAGTGCTAGAGGGGTTTATTATGGCTACACCTTC.

The chain combines TRBV29-1 with TRBJ2-5; 7 bases map to TRBD1. CDR1 and CDR2 (germline): SQVTM, ANQGSEA. The length of the CDR3 is 14 residues. The J segment lost 6 bases and the V segment lost 2 bases, leaving 9 bases of the junction unmatched. CDR3 DNA sequence: TGCAGCGTTGAAATAGGGGGCGGAGGAAAGACCCAGTACTTC. This codes for CSVEIGGGGKTQYF.